This TCR beta chain was documented in a study of PD-L1 blockade in urothelial cancer. Background on the study: Atezolizumab, begun by patients around 2014, was given at 1,200 mg intravenously every 3 weeks. Males with bladder-origin urothelial cancer made up about 85% of the roughly 29 patients. Typically, measured as a median, blood samples had 141,255 T cells.

TCRdb's copy holds only in-frame clones and misses some; the assay was immunoSEQ multiplex PCR. The table lists tens of thousands of clones, 85% to 90% of them singletons. J was trimmed by 5 bases and V by 2 bases; bases with no gene match: 10. This CDR3 region has 16 residues. The germline V gene encodes CDR1 LNHDA and CDR2 SQIVND (reference sequence). V usage is TRBV19 and J usage is TRBJ1-2; 8 bases fit TRBD1. The source is a man aged 45-65 years with urothelial cancer. This specimen consisted of PBMCs, obtained around atezolizumab (anti-PD-L1) treatment. CDR3 DNA sequence: TGTGCCAGTAGTATACAGGGGGCAGGTCAACTTTATGGCTACACCTTC. Protein sequence: CASSIQGAGQLYGYTF.